These 26 T cell receptor beta chains were sequenced from one sample in a study of blood T cell repertoires in COVID-19. Sequenced by immunoSEQ multiplex PCR; TCRdb stores in-frame clones only, minus some. The data show some 80,000 clones, about 70% seen once. The sample was peripheral blood. The receptors shown here come from a woman older than 75 with active or convalescent COVID-19.

The rearrangement uses TRBV7-2 and TRBJ2-1; D ambiguous. V lost 0 bases and J lost 1, with 7 bases in between. This CDR3 spans 15 amino acids. Germline V gene sequence: CDR1 SGHTA, CDR2 FQGNSA. CDR3 bases: TGTGCCAGCAGCTTAGCTCTAGGTTCCTACAATGAGCAGTTCTTC. This translates into CASSLALGSYNEQFF.

This sequence joins TRBV21-1 and TRBJ2-7; TRBD1, the table's D call, was not compared with the DNA. TRBV21-1 is reported as a pseudogene. The CDR3 length is 15 residues. The CDR3 DNA is TGTGCCAGCAGCGTACGGTGGACAGCAAGCTACGAGCAGTACTTC. Translation gives CASSVRWTASYEQYF.

This chain links TRBV4-1 with TRBJ1-1; a weak D match, TRBD1 (5 bases). CDR3 size: 15 residues. Germline V lookup: CDR1 MGHRA, CDR2 YSYEKL. The V and J ends lost 0 bases and 4 bases respectively, with 12 bases between them. CDR3 protein: CASSQDSRAVTEAFF. Here the CDR3 DNA reads TGCGCCAGCAGCCAAGATTCCAGGGCGGTCACTGAAGCTTTCTTT.

This clone occurred once. The V call is TRBV7-2, the J call TRBJ1-2, with 7 bases that match TRBD1. This CDR3 is 16 amino acids long. Germline V gives CDR1 SGHTA, CDR2 FQGNSA. The ends lost 0 bases at V and 6 bases at J; junction bases unmatched: 10. CDR3 region: CASSLAVQGLSHGYTF. For the CDR3, the DNA is TGTGCCAGCAGCTTAGCAGTACAGGGGCTCTCTCATGGCTACACCTTC.

DNA of the CDR3: TGTGCCAGCAGCGGACAGGCCAGCAATCAGCCCCAGCATTTT. Translated, it gives CASSGQASNQPQHF. The genes are TRBV2 and TRBJ1-5; 7 positions agree with TRBD1. CDR1 SNHLY and CDR2 FYNNEI come from the germline V gene. The CDR3 covers 14 residues. V was pared by 6 bases and J by 1 base, with 3 bases of the junction left unmatched.

The V gene is TRBV28, the J gene TRBJ2-3; 7 bases are shared with TRBD2. The V gene's germline CDR1 is MDHEN and CDR2 SYDVKM. There are 15 residues in the CDR3. Trimming removed 8 bases from V and 5 bases from J; junction bases left unmatched: 13. The CDR3 spells CASAWLAGGEDTQYF. The DNA for the CDR3 is TGTGCCAGCGCTTGGCTCGCTGGGGGGGAAGATACGCAGTATTTT.

This clone was counted between two and nine times. This chain connects TRBV7-9 to TRBJ1-2; 7 bases are shared with TRBD1. CDR1 and CDR2 (germline): SEHNR, FQNEAQ (reference sequence). This CDR3 has 14 amino acids. With 5 bases clipped from V and 2 bases from J, the junction kept 5 bases outside the gene matches. The DNA for the CDR3 is TGTGCCAGCAGCCCACGACAGGGAAACTATGGCTACACCTTC. Amino acids: CASSPRQGNYGYTF.

This rearrangement joins TRBV7-9 to TRBJ2-2; 9 bases align to TRBD1. Germline CDR1 is SEHNR and CDR2 is FQNEAQ (reference sequence). The CDR3 spans 15 residues. Trimming at V came to 3 bases and at J to 5 bases, leaving 4 bases not matched to a gene. CDR3 region: CASSLDRGWTGELFF. Here the CDR3 DNA reads TGTGCCAGCAGCTTGGACAGGGGATGGACCGGGGAGCTGTTTTTT.

This rearrangement joins TRBV7-2 to TRBJ2-4; TRBD1 agrees at 10 bases. V shed 4 bases, J shed 6 bases, and the junction held 9 bases outside the gene matches. Germline V gene lookup returns CDR1 SGHTA and CDR2 FQGNSA. The length of the CDR3 is 16 residues. CDR3 nucleotide sequence: TGTGCCAGCAGCTCCCCGACAGGGGGCCTTAGAAACATTCAGTACTTC. This translates into CASSSPTGGLRNIQYF.

This rearrangement joins TRBV6-1 to TRBJ1-2; possibly TRBD1 for D (6 bases). Germline-derived CDR1 and CDR2 are MNHNS and SASEGT. Trimming removed 3 bases from V and 5 bases from J, with 7 bases in between. The CDR3 is 12 residues long. The CDR3 DNA sequence: TGTGCCAGCAGTGACAGGGGATATGGCTACACCTTC. Protein: CASSDRGYGYTF.

The V call is TRBV25-1, the J call TRBJ1-4; 7 nucleotides agree with TRBD1. The CDR3 has 18 residues. CDR1 and CDR2 from the germline V gene are MGHDK and SYGVNS. V was clipped by 8 bases and J by 7 bases; unmatched bases: 22. CDR3 protein: CASSSKGAKMALLEKLFF. The CDR3 DNA sequence: TGTGCCAGCTCGAGCAAGGGGGCGAAAATGGCCCTCCTTGAAAAACTGTTTTTT.

The V and J genes are TRBV30 and TRBJ2-7; D gene ambiguous. Trimming pared 0 bases from V and 7 bases from J, leaving 10 bases between. The CDR3 spans 12 residues. Germline loops: CDR1 GTSNPN, CDR2 SVGIG (reference sequence). The CDR3 spells CAWSVQLQEQYF. CDR3 bases: TGTGCCTGGAGTGTACAGCTACAAGAGCAGTACTTC.

This clone appeared once. The rearrangement links TRBV11-2 to TRBJ2-5; 9 nucleotides align to TRBD2. The CDR3 runs 14 residues. With V trimmed by 1 base and J by 5 bases, 2 bases remained unmatched. Germline loops: CDR1 SGHAT, CDR2 FQNNGV. The CDR3 coding sequence is TGTGCCAGCAGCTTAGGCGGGGGGGCTGAGACCCAGTACTTC. Amino acid sequence: CASSLGGGAETQYF.

There are a few counts of this clone. This chain joins TRBV5-4 and TRBJ2-5; 9 bases are shared with TRBD2. Germline CDR1 SGHNT, CDR2 YYREEE (reference sequence). The junction had 5 bases not matched to a gene; V was cut back by 3 bases and J by 2 bases. CDR3 length: 15 residues. DNA for the CDR3: TGTGCCAGCAGCTCTAAGCGGGGGGCTCAAGAGACCCAGTACTTC. It yields the protein CASSSKRGAQETQYF.

This chain joins TRBV19 and TRBJ2-2; D is possibly TRBD1 (5 bases). Trimming pared 7 bases from V and 7 bases from J, leaving 13 bases between. From germline, CDR1 is LNHDA and CDR2 SQIVND (reference sequence). CDR3 size: 13 residues. The CDR3 nucleotides are TGTGCCAGTAAAGTCAGGGCTGTCGGGGAGCTGTTTTTT. Translation: CASKVRAVGELFF.

CDR3 amino acids: CASSQGNEQFF. In nucleotides, the CDR3 is TGTGCCAGCAGCCAGGGCAATGAGCAGTTCTTC. V usage is TRBV11-3 and J usage is TRBJ2-1; TRBD1 might be the D (5 bases). This CDR3 contains 11 residues. V shed 5 bases and J shed 6 bases, with 5 bases lying between them. Germline CDR1 reads SGHNT; CDR2 reads YENEEA.

The chain employs TRBV3-1 (or the pseudogene TRBV3-2) and TRBJ2-2, with D perhaps TRBD2 (5 bases). Trimming pared 0 bases from V and 4 bases from J, leaving 12 bases between. Germline values: CDR1 LGHDT, CDR2 YNNKEL (reference sequence). The CDR3 runs 16 residues. The CDR3 DNA follows: TGTGCCAGCAGCCAAGATCGAGGGAGCAGCACCGGGGAGCTGTTTTTT. Protein product: CASSQDRGSSTGELFF.

The CDR3 sequence is CASSQETDRSTGELFF. CDR3 coding DNA: TGTGCCAGCAGCCAAGAAACGGACAGAAGCACCGGGGAGCTGTTTTTT. The chain carries TRBV3-1 (or the pseudogene TRBV3-2) and TRBJ2-2, with a weak D call TRBD1 (6 bases). Looked up from germline, CDR1 is LGHDT and CDR2 is YNNKEL (reference sequence). Trimming took 0 bases from V and 4 from J, leaving 12 bases between them. CDR3 size: 16 residues.

V usage is TRBV6-5 and J usage is TRBJ2-7; maybe TRBD2 (5 bases). V lost 8 bases to trimming and J lost 2 bases, with 16 bases between them. Germline CDR1 reads MNHEY; CDR2 reads SVGAGI. This CDR3 has 14 residues. CDR3 DNA sequence: TGTGCCAGCGCATTAGGACGGGATGCCTACGAGCAGTACTTC. Protein: CASALGRDAYEQYF.

The sample holds a few counts of this clone. This sequence joins TRBV7-2 and TRBJ2-7, with D unresolved. From germline, CDR1 is SGHTA and CDR2 FQGNSA. The CDR3 has 13 residues. Trimming removed 4 bases from V and 5 bases from J, with 12 bases in between. CDR3 in DNA: TGTGCCAGCAGCTCGATCTCCGCGGACGAGCAGTACTTC. It encodes CASSSISADEQYF.

The genes are TRBV28 and TRBJ1-4, with D uncertain. In germline, CDR1 is MDHEN, CDR2 SYDVKM. V lost 3 bases, J lost 0 bases, and 5 bases lay in between. CDR3 length: 14 amino acids. The CDR3 nucleotides are TGTGCCAGCAGTTTTGGCCCAACTAATGAAAAACTGTTTTTT. The encoded protein is CASSFGPTNEKLFF. The full variable domain, completed using reference TRBV28 and TRBJ1-4, is DVKVTQSSRYLVKRTGEKVFLECVQDMDHENMFWYRQDPGLGLRLIYFSYDVKMKEKGDIPEGYSVSREKKERFSLILESASTNQTSMYLCASSFGPTNEKLFFGSGTQLSVL.

The chain employs TRBV7-9 and TRBJ2-5; D unclear. The germline V gene encodes CDR1 SEHNR and CDR2 FQNEAQ (reference sequence). The CDR3 is 11 residues long. CDR3 nucleotides: TGTACCACAGAGGTGGTAGAGACCCAGTACTTC. Translation gives CTTEVVETQYF.

The chain employs TRBV11-2 and TRBJ2-7, with 8 bases fitting TRBD1. CDR3 length: 14 amino acids. Looked up from germline, CDR1 is SGHAT and CDR2 is FQNNGV. The V and J ends lost 4 bases and 7 bases, in that order; junction bases with no gene match: 9. CDR3 region: CASSSPRGLGEQYF. The CDR3 region has the DNA TGTGCCAGCAGCTCCCCCAGGGGGCTCGGGGAGCAGTACTTC.

The rearrangement uses TRBV9 and TRBJ1-2; 7 positions match TRBD1. The CDR3 extends over 14 amino acids. Trimming at V came to 3 bases and at J to 8 bases, leaving 10 bases not matched to a gene. CDR1 SGDLS and CDR2 YYNGEE come from the germline V gene. The CDR3 DNA reads as TGTGCCAGCAGCGCCACAGGGGATCCTAGGGGCTACACCTTC. Protein sequence: CASSATGDPRGYTF.

This chain connects TRBV7-8 to TRBJ1-1; possible D gene TRBD1, 5 bases. CDR1 and CDR2 from the germline V gene are SGHVS and FQNEAQ. The CDR3 contains 15 residues. V gave up 4 bases and J gave up 3 bases, with 15 bases separating them. The CDR3 region is CASSSIQVKHTEAFF. CDR3 DNA sequence: TGTGCCAGCAGCTCAATACAGGTGAAACACACTGAAGCTTTCTTT.

A word on this clone: One junction end disagrees with the germline gene, perhaps due to a read error. The chain carries TRBV24-1 and TRBJ1-2; 9 bases map to TRBD1. Germline loops: CDR1 KGHDR, CDR2 SFDVKD. This CDR3 is built from 12 residues. The CDR3 region is CATSDWTGDVRF. Written as DNA, the CDR3 is TGTGCCACCAGTGACTGGACAGGGGATGTCCGCTTC.